Following are 30 T cell receptor beta chains from one sample sequenced in a study of blood T cell repertoires in COVID-19. The data were produced by immunoSEQ multiplex PCR, yet TCRdb's version contains in-frame clones alone and is incomplete. The sample contains approximately 120,000 clones, approximately 74% of which appear only once. Sequencing used peripheral blood. The receptor source for this set is a man in his fifties or sixties with acute or convalescent COVID-19.

The chain combines TRBV4-1 with TRBJ2-3, with a tentative D call TRBD2 (6 bases). There are 16 residues in the CDR3. Germline V CDR1 and CDR2: MGHRA, YSYEKL. V lost 2 bases and J 1 base, leaving 13 bases between the germline ends. CDR3 region: CASSQTTTGGTDTQYF. The CDR3 DNA reads TGCGCCAGCAGCCAAACGACCACGGGGGGCACAGATACGCAGTATTTT.

A few counts support this clone. The V and J genes are TRBV5-1 and TRBJ2-3, with unresolved D. The germline V and J ends were trimmed by 0 bases and 6 bases, with 14 bases remaining between them. CDR1 is SGHRS and CDR2 is YFSETQ in the germline V gene. The CDR3 totals 15 residues. The CDR3: CASSLGGPIDDTQYF. The CDR3 nucleotides read TGCGCCAGCAGCTTGGGAGGTCCCATTGACGATACGCAGTATTTT. Based on the CDR3 plus reference TRBV5-1 and TRBJ2-3, the full variable domain is KAGVTQTPRYLIKTRGQQVTLSCSPISGHRSVSWYQQTPGQGLQFLFEYFSETQRNKGNFPGRFSGRQFSNSRSEMNVSTLELGDSALYLCASSLGGPIDDTQYFGPGTRLTVL.

This clone showed up just a few times. The chain's CDR3 is CATSDPGSPGYGYTF. In DNA form, the CDR3 reads TGTGCCACCAGTGACCCCGGGAGCCCCGGCTATGGCTACACCTTC. J is TRBJ1-2 and V is TRBV24-1; D remains ambiguous. The CDR3 extends over 15 amino acids. Trimming left V 4 bases short and J 4 bases short, with 15 bases between. The germline V gene encodes CDR1 KGHDR and CDR2 SFDVKD.

This clone was counted once. This rearrangement joins TRBV6-6 to TRBJ2-5; D uncertain. Germline V gives CDR1 MNHNY, CDR2 SVGAGI (reference sequence). The V end was cut by 2 bases, the J end by 1 base, with 8 bases between. This CDR3 has 14 amino acids. The CDR3 region has the DNA TGTGCCAGCAGTTACCCCTCTACCCAAGAGACCCAGTACTTC. Protein product: CASSYPSTQETQYF.

The chain links TRBV5-1 to TRBJ1-2; 9 bases align to TRBD1. The CDR3 totals 17 residues. The V gene's germline CDR1 is SGHRS and CDR2 YFSETQ. With V trimmed by 0 bases and J by 8 bases, 14 bases remained unmatched. CDR3 region: CASSLDPGQGTRGGYTF. The CDR3 DNA reads as TGCGCCAGCAGCTTGGATCCGGGACAGGGCACTCGAGGGGGCTACACCTTC.

The V gene is TRBV6-4, the J gene TRBJ2-2, with D possibly being TRBD1 (5 bases). Trimming shortened V by 7 bases and J by 0 bases, and 9 bases separated the two germline ends. Germline loops: CDR1 MRHNA, CDR2 SNTAGT. The CDR3 covers 14 residues. This CDR3 reads CASKRGSNTGELFF. The DNA for the CDR3 is TGTGCCAGCAAAAGGGGCTCGAACACCGGGGAGCTGTTTTTT.

V usage is TRBV29-1 and J usage is TRBJ2-3, with 12 bases aligning to TRBD2. Unmatched junction bases numbered 6, after V lost 6 bases and J lost 5 bases. Looked up from germline, CDR1 is SQVTM and CDR2 is ANQGSEA. The CDR3 has 14 residues. Here the CDR3 reads CSVASGGAGDTQYF. The CDR3 DNA reads as TGCAGCGTGGCTAGCGGGGGGGCGGGAGATACGCAGTATTTT.

The chain's CDR3 is CASNDHGGSQNHYTF. Here the CDR3 DNA reads TGTGCCAGTAACGATCACGGCGGGAGTCAGAACCACTACACCTTC. The chain has TRBV19 and TRBJ1-2; no clear D. This CDR3 is 15 amino acids long. From germline, CDR1 is LNHDA and CDR2 SQIVND (reference sequence). V shed 7 bases and J shed 10 bases, with 25 bases lying between them.

In this sample, this clone turned up a few times. In DNA, the CDR3 is TGTGCCAGCAGCTCCCTTCCCACAGGGACTGAAGCTTTCTTT. Its protein product is CASSSLPTGTEAFF. This chain joins TRBV7-3 and TRBJ1-1; possibly TRBD1 for D (6 bases). Germline V gives CDR1 SGHTA, CDR2 FQGTGA. V was shortened by 4 bases and J by 5 bases, with 14 bases between the two germline ends. The CDR3 sequence is 14 residues long.

V is TRBV9 and J is TRBJ2-2, with D possibly matching TRBD2 (5 bases). The germline gives CDR1 SGDLS, CDR2 YYNGEE. This CDR3 is built from 13 residues. The V end was cut by 1 base, the J end by 7 bases, with 8 bases between. CDR3 DNA sequence: TGTGCCAGCAGCGTATATCGGGGCGGGGAGCTGTTTTTT. Protein: CASSVYRGGELFF.

The chain has TRBV3-1 (or the pseudogene TRBV3-2) and TRBJ1-3; the match to TRBD1 covers 9 bases. The V segment lost 2 bases and the J segment 0 bases; nucleotides outside the gene matches: 8. This CDR3 comprises 18 residues. Per germline, CDR1 LGHDT and CDR2 YNNKEL (reference sequence). The CDR3 loop reads CASSQPRTGANSGNTIYF. CDR3 DNA: TGTGCCAGCAGCCAACCCCGGACAGGGGCGAACTCTGGAAACACCATATATTTT.

This CDR3 reads CASSLFTIEEAFF. CDR3 nucleotides: TGTGCCAGCAGCTTGTTCACCATAGAGGAAGCTTTCTTT. The V gene is TRBV11-2, the J gene TRBJ1-1; D unclear. V lost 3 bases and J lost 8, with 13 bases in between. CDR1 SGHAT and CDR2 FQNNGV come from the germline V gene. The CDR3 runs 13 residues.

This chain joins TRBV11-2 and TRBJ1-4; 8 positions agree with TRBD1. The germline CDR1 and CDR2 sequences are SGHAT and FQNNGV. The CDR3 runs 14 residues. Trimming removed 5 bases from V and 8 bases from J; junction bases left unmatched: 7. The CDR3 is CASSHDRGGEKLFF. CDR3 nucleotides: TGTGCCAGCAGCCACGACAGGGGTGGGGAAAAACTGTTTTTT. Variable domain in full (rest from reference TRBV11-2 and TRBJ1-4): EAGVAQSPRYKIIEKRQSVAFWCNPISGHATLYWYQQILGQGPKLLIQFQNNGVVDDSQLPKDRFSAERLKGVDSTLKIQPAKLEDSAVYLCASSHDRGGEKLFFGSGTQLSVL.

This clone was recorded a few times. The V and J genes are TRBV7-2 and TRBJ1-1; D is perhaps TRBD1 (6 bases). The germline V gene encodes CDR1 SGHTA and CDR2 FQGNSA. The CDR3 extends over 13 amino acids. Between the trimmed V and J ends, which lost 6 bases and 1 base, there was a span of 9 bases. This CDR3 reads CASSRTENTEAFF. The CDR3 region has the DNA TGTGCCAGCAGTCGGACAGAGAACACTGAAGCTTTCTTT.

The V and J genes are TRBV29-1 and TRBJ1-5; D perhaps matches TRBD1 (6 bases). This CDR3 region has 13 residues. Germline V gives CDR1 SQVTM, CDR2 ANQGSEA. V was clipped by 5 bases and J by 3 bases, with 11 bases between them. CDR3 protein: CSVRGGLNQPQHF. The CDR3 bases are TGCAGCGTTCGGGGGGGCCTCAATCAGCCCCAGCATTTT. The variable domain in full, completed from reference TRBV29-1 and TRBJ1-5, reads SAVISQKPSRDICQRGTSLTIQCQVDSQVTMMFWYRQQPGQSLTLIATANQGSEATYESGFVIDKFPISRPNLTFSTLTVSNMSPEDSSIYLCSVRGGLNQPQHFGDGTRLSIL.

The chain recombines TRBV11-2 with TRBJ2-5; 11 nucleotides agree with TRBD1. The trim removed 5 bases at V and 4 bases at J, leaving 3 bases unmatched. CDR3 size: 14 residues. Germline V gene data show CDR1 as SGHAT and CDR2 as FQNNGV. The DNA for the CDR3 is TGTGCCAGCAGCCCAGGGACAGGGGGAGAGACCCAGTACTTC. It translates to CASSPGTGGETQYF.

The chain links TRBV2 to TRBJ1-5; 7 nucleotides align to TRBD1. CDR1 is SNHLY and CDR2 is FYNNEI in the germline V gene. The CDR3 sequence is 14 residues long. The V segment lost 3 bases and the J segment 6 bases; nucleotides outside the gene matches: 5. The CDR3, as DNA: TGTGCCAGCAGTGAGAGGGGGCCCGCTCAGCCCCAGCATTTT. Its protein is CASSERGPAQPQHF.

The V gene is TRBV24-1, the J gene TRBJ2-3; 8 nucleotides match TRBD1. V dropped 6 bases and J dropped 3; count of bases not matched to a gene: 10. CDR3 size: 16 residues. Germline values: CDR1 KGHDR, CDR2 SFDVKD. CDR3 loop: CATSTIQGAKTDTQYF. The CDR3 region has the DNA TGTGCCACCAGTACCATTCAGGGGGCGAAGACAGATACGCAGTATTTT.

This clone has only one observation. The chain is built from TRBV18 and TRBJ1-5, with D hard to call. Trimming removed 3 bases from V and 0 bases from J, with 9 bases in between. There are 15 residues in the CDR3. Per the germline V gene, CDR1 is KGHSH and CDR2 is LQKENI. The chain's CDR3 is CASSPTGSSNQPQHF. The CDR3 DNA sequence: TGTGCCAGCTCACCTACCGGGTCTAGCAATCAGCCCCAGCATTTT.

V and J are TRBV7-3 and TRBJ1-5, with TRBD1 matching 8 bases. Germline assignment: CDR1 SGHTA and CDR2 FQGTGA. The junction had 4 bases not matched to a gene; V was cut back by 4 bases and J by 2 bases. This CDR3 comprises 15 residues. CDR3 in amino acids: CASSSQGARNQPQHF. The CDR3 bases are TGTGCCAGCAGCTCTCAGGGGGCACGCAATCAGCCCCAGCATTTT.

CDR3 nucleotides: TGTGCCAGCAGCTTTAGCGGGAGGGCCTCTGAGCAGTTCTTC. Its translation is CASSFSGRASEQFF. The chain is built from TRBV7-3 and TRBJ2-1; 11 nucleotides match TRBD2. The CDR3 is 14 amino acids. Germline lookup yields CDR1 SGHTA and CDR2 FQGTGA. V was clipped by 3 bases and J by 9 bases; unmatched bases: 4.

V usage is TRBV5-4 and J usage is TRBJ2-1, with TRBD2 matching over 7 bases. This CDR3 spans 13 amino acids. Germline V gene data show CDR1 as SGHNT and CDR2 as YYREEE (reference sequence). V gave up 3 bases and J gave up 8 bases; unmatched junction bases: 5. The CDR3 reads CASSWGTTDEQFF. The DNA of the CDR3 is TGTGCCAGCAGCTGGGGGACTACGGATGAGCAGTTCTTC.

The chain recombines TRBV7-2 with TRBJ1-1, with unresolved D. Trimming stripped 1 base from V and 3 bases from J, with 12 bases between. CDR3 length: 15 residues. From germline, CDR1 is SGHTA and CDR2 FQGNSA. Here the CDR3 reads CASSLGGSWDTEAFF. CDR3 coding DNA: TGTGCCAGCAGCTTAGGCGGCAGCTGGGACACTGAAGCTTTCTTT.

V gene TRBV7-3 combines with J gene TRBJ1-1; TRBD1 aligns across 9 bases. CDR1 is SGHTA and CDR2 is FQGTGA in the germline V gene. This CDR3 has 15 residues. After removal of 5 bases from V and 5 bases from J, the junction contained 9 bases not matched to a gene. This CDR3 reads CASSLITGGRTEAFF. CDR3 nucleotide sequence: TGTGCCAGCAGCCTAATAACAGGGGGCCGAACTGAAGCTTTCTTT.

V gene TRBV5-1 combines with J gene TRBJ2-1; TRBD2 aligns across 11 bases. V lost 6 bases to trimming and J lost 0 bases; unmatched junction nucleotides: 8. This CDR3 is 17 amino acids long. The germline gives CDR1 SGHRS, CDR2 YFSETQ. CDR3 protein: CASKTSGRGGSYNEQFF. CDR3 in DNA: TGCGCCAGCAAAACTAGCGGGAGAGGGGGCTCCTACAATGAGCAGTTCTTC.

As DNA, the CDR3 is TGTGCCACCAGTGGTTCGGTCACAGATACGCAGTATTTT. Translation gives CATSGSVTDTQYF. J is TRBJ2-3 and V is TRBV24-1, with D hard to call. This CDR3 has 13 amino acids. The germline gives CDR1 KGHDR, CDR2 SFDVKD. Trimming removed 5 bases from V and 2 bases from J, with 7 bases in between.

V usage is TRBV27 and J usage is TRBJ1-4; D is unresolved. Germline V gene lookup returns CDR1 MNHEY and CDR2 SMNVEV (reference sequence). V gave up 1 base and J gave up 0 bases, with 9 bases separating them. This CDR3 comprises 16 residues. The CDR3 DNA is TGTGCCAGCAGTTTATACCGGGGATCAACTAATGAAAAACTGTTTTTT. Translating it yields CASSLYRGSTNEKLFF. Supplemented by reference TRBV27 and TRBJ1-4, the full variable domain reads EAQVTQNPRYLITVTGKKLTVTCSQNMNHEYMSWYRQDPGLGLRQIYYSMNVEVTDKGDVPEGYKVSRKEKRNFPLILESPSPNQTSLYFCASSLYRGSTNEKLFFGSGTQLSVL.

This chain joins TRBV5-4 and TRBJ1-1, with TRBD1 matching 9 bases. J lost 2 bases, V lost 2 bases, and 10 bases had no gene match. The CDR3 totals 17 residues. The germline V gene has CDR1 SGHNT and CDR2 YYREEE (reference sequence). For the CDR3, the DNA is TGTGCCAGCAGCTTCCTAGGGACAGGGCGTTTTAACACTGAAGCTTTCTTT. The encoded protein is CASSFLGTGRFNTEAFF.

This rearrangement joins TRBV7-3 to TRBJ2-2; no reliable D call. Trimming shortened V by 5 bases and J by 1 base, and 11 bases separated the two germline ends. This CDR3 contains 15 residues. Germline loops: CDR1 SGHTA, CDR2 FQGTGA. CDR3 amino acids: CASSPRPGNTGELFF. The CDR3, as DNA: TGTGCCAGCAGCCCACGCCCCGGGAACACCGGGGAGCTGTTTTTT.

The V and J genes are TRBV7-8 and TRBJ1-2; 10 nucleotides line up with TRBD1. In germline, CDR1 is SGHVS, CDR2 FQNEAQ. The CDR3 is 14 residues long. The trim removed 3 bases at V and 4 bases at J, leaving 2 bases unmatched. The CDR3 DNA reads TGTGCCAGCAGCTTTAGGGACAGGGGCTATGGCTACACCTTC. Its protein is CASSFRDRGYGYTF.